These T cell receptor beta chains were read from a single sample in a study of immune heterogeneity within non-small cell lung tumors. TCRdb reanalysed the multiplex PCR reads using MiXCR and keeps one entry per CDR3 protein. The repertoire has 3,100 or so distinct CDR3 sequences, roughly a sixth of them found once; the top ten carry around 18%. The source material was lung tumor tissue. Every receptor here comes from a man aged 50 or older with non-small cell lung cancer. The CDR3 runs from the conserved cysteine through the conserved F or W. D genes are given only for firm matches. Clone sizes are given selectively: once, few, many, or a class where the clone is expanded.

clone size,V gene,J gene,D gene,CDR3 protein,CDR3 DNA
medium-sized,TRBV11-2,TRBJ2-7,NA,CASNKGDSIYEQYF,TGTGCCAGCAACAAAGGAGACTCTATCTACGAGCAGTACTTC
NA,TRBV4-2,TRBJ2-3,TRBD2,CASSQDGPLAGATDTQYF,TGTGCCAGCAGCCAAGATGGCCCCTTAGCGGGAGCCACAGATACGCAGTATTTT
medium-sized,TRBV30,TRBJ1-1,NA,CAWSPGWTEAFF,TGTGCCTGGAGTCCAGGATGGACTGAAGCTTTCTTT
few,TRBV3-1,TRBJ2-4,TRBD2,CASSPRTSGGNIQYF,TGTGCCAGCAGCCCCCGGACTAGCGGGGGAAACATTCAGTACTTC
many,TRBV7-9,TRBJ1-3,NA,CASSPPASGNTIYF,TGTGCCAGCAGCCCCCCGGCGTCTGGAAACACCATATATTTT
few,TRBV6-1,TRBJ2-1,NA,CASSGLDNYNEQFF,TGTGCCAGCAGTGGGTTGGACAACTACAATGAGCAGTTCTTC
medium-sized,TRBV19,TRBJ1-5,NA,CASKLRTFNQPQHF,TGTGCCAGTAAACTGCGGACTTTCAATCAGCCCCAGCATTTT
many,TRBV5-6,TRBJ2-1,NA,CASSLGPTGSYNEQFF,TGTGCCAGCAGCTTGGGGCCGACAGGTTCTTACAATGAGCAGTTCTTC
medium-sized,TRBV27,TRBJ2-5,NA,CASSGVWQETQYF,TGTGCCAGCAGCGGCGTATGGCAAGAGACCCAGTACTTC
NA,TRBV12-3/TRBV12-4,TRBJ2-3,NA,CASSPTDTQYF,TGTGCCAGCAGCCCCACAGATACGCAGTATTTT
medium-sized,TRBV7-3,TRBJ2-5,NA,CASSSTTPGTQYF,TGTGCCAGCAGCTCGACTACCCCGGGGACCCAGTACTTC
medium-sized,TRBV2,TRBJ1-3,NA,CASGTFGNTIYF,TGTGCCAGCGGGACTTTCGGGAACACCATATATTTT
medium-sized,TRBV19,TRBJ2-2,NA,CASIELQGSNTGELFF,TGTGCCAGTATTGAGTTACAGGGATCGAACACCGGGGAGCTGTTTTTT
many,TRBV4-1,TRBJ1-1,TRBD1,CASSQPDRAGAEAFF,TGCGCCAGCAGCCAACCAGACAGGGCGGGTGCTGAAGCTTTCTTT
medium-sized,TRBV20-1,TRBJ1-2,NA,CSVWGAAYGYTF,TGCAGTGTTTGGGGGGCCGCCTATGGCTACACCTTC
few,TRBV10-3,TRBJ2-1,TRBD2,CAISPGTSGTSSYNEQFF,TGTGCCATCAGTCCCGGGACTAGCGGGACGAGCTCCTACAATGAGCAGTTCTTC
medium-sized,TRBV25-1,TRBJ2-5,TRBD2,CASSERGGWETQYF,TGTGCCAGCAGTGAACGGGGGGGGTGGGAGACCCAGTACTTC
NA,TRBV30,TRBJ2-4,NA,CAWRDPTVNIQYF,TGTGCCTGGAGGGACCCGACTGTAAACATTCAGTACTTC
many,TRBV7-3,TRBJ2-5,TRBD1,CASSETGAIGETQYF,TGTGCCAGCAGCGAGACAGGGGCCATCGGAGAGACCCAGTACTTC
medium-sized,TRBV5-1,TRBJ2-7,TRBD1,CASSSTGGGYEQYF,TGCGCCAGCAGTTCCACAGGGGGCGGCTACGAGCAGTACTTC
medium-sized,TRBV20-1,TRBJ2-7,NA,CSAILDYEQYF,TGCAGTGCTATACTAGACTACGAGCAGTACTTC
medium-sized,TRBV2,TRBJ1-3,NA,CARSKGDSGNTIYF,TGTGCCCGCTCGAAGGGAGACTCTGGAAACACCATATATTTT
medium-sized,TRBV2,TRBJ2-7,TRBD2,CASRPSLTGFGTRNYEQYF,TGTGCCAGCAGGCCTAGCCTAACCGGATTCGGGACTAGAAACTACGAGCAGTACTTC
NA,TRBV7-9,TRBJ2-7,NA,CASSLSEDYEQYF,TGTGCCAGCAGCTTATCGGAGGACTACGAGCAGTACTTC
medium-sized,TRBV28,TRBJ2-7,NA,CASRERSYSYEQYF,TGTGCCAGCAGGGAGCGGAGTTACTCCTACGAGCAGTACTTC
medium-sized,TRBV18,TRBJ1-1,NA,CASSPPQPVWSEAFF,TGTGCCAGCTCACCCCCCCAACCAGTCTGGTCTGAAGCTTTCTTT
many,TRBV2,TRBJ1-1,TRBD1,CASSPTGVVTEAFF,TGTGCCAGCAGTCCGACAGGGGTGGTCACTGAAGCTTTCTTT
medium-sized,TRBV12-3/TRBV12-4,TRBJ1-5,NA,CASSLLGISNQPQHF,TGTGCCAGCAGTTTATTGGGAATTAGCAATCAGCCCCAGCATTTT
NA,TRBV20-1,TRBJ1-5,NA,CSASGGGGQPQHF,TGCAGTGCTAGTGGCGGGGGCGGTCAGCCCCAGCATTTT
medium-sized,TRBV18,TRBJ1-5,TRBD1,CASSPSPSSGGQPQHF,TGTGCCAGCTCACCATCGCCTTCTTCAGGGGGACAGCCCCAGCATTTT
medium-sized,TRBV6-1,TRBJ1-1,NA,CASSWGASREAFF,TGTGCCAGCAGTTGGGGGGCGAGCCGTGAAGCTTTCTTT
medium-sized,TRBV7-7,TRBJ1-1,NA,CASISPTTEAFF,TGTGCTAGCATCTCCCCTACCACTGAAGCTTTCTTT
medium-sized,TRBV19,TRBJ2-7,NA,CASSFQGTEFSYEQYF,TGTGCCAGTAGTTTTCAAGGGACGGAGTTCTCCTACGAGCAGTACTTC
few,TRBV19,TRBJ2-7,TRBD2,CASSPSGGPFEQYF,TGTGCCAGTAGTCCTAGCGGGGGGCCCTTTGAGCAGTACTTC
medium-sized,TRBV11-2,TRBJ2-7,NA,CASSSKTGTLYEQYF,TGTGCCAGCAGCAGCAAAACCGGGACACTCTACGAGCAGTACTTC
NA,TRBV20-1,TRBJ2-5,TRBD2,CSARHSSGQQETQYF,TGCAGTGCTAGACACTCTAGCGGGCAGCAAGAGACCCAGTACTTC
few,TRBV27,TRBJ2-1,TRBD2,CASSSGGSGPTYNEQFF,TGTGCCAGCAGTTCGGGGGGGTCCGGGCCCACCTACAATGAGCAGTTCTTC
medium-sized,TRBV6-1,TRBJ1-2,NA,CASSEGRWDITFQNYGYTF,TGTGCCAGCAGTGAAGGTCGATGGGACATCACCTTCCAGAACTATGGCTACACCTTC
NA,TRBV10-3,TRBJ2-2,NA,CAISSLRGGTGELFF,TGTGCCATCAGCTCCTTGAGGGGCGGCACCGGGGAGCTGTTTTTT
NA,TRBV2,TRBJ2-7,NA,CASNVKGEQYF,TGTGCCAGCAACGTTAAGGGCGAGCAGTACTTC
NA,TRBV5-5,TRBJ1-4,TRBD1,CASSSPNRDRVEKLFF,TGTGCCAGCAGCTCGCCTAACCGGGACAGGGTAGAGAAACTGTTTTTT
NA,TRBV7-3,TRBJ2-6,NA,CASSLGPGAGANVLTF,TGTGCCAGCAGCTTAGGGCCAGGGGCTGGGGCCAACGTCCTGACTTTC
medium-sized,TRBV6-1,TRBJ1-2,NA,CASRLTWSSYNYGYTF,TGTGCCAGCAGGCTCACCTGGAGTTCCTATAACTATGGCTACACCTTC
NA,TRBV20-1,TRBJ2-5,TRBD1,CSARSGTGGGETQYF,TGCAGTGCTAGATCCGGGACAGGGGGCGGAGAGACCCAGTACTTC
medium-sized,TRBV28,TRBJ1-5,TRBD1,CASSRDRGQRLNQPQHF,TGTGCCAGCAGCCGGGACAGGGGACAGCGGCTTAATCAGCCCCAGCATTTT
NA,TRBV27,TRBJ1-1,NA,CASSLRPGTEAEAFF,TGTGCCAGCAGTTTACGACCAGGGACGGAGGCTGAAGCTTTCTTT
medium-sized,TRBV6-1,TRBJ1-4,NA,CASSDWEKLFF,TGTGCCAGCAGTGACTGGGAAAAACTGTTTTTT
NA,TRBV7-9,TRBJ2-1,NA,CASTDTNIGWGNEQFF,TGTGCCAGCACCGACACTAATATTGGGTGGGGCAATGAGCAGTTCTTC
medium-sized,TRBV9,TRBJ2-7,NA,CASSLQDIPYEQYF,TGTGCCAGCAGCCTCCAGGACATTCCCTACGAGCAGTACTTC
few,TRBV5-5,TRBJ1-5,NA,CASNPLPDSNQPQHF,TGTGCCAGCAACCCGCTTCCGGACAGCAATCAGCCCCAGCATTTT
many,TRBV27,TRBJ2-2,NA,CASSAPSITGELFF,TGTGCCAGCAGTGCCCCCTCTATAACCGGGGAGCTGTTTTTT
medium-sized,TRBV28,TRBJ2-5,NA,CASSFSQSQETQYF,TGTGCCAGCAGTTTTTCCCAATCCCAAGAGACCCAGTACTTC
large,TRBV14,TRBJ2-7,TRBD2,CASSQGPSGRTVQYF,TGTGCCAGCAGCCAAGGCCCTAGCGGGAGGACGGTGCAGTACTTC
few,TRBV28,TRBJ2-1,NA,CASSLGPGLQFF,TGTGCCAGCAGTTTAGGTCCGGGACTCCAGTTCTTC
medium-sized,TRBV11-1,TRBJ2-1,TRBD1,CASSFRDRVVDEQFF,TGTGCCAGCAGCTTCCGGGACAGGGTAGTCGATGAGCAGTTCTTC